Sequencing of this TCR beta chain was carried out in a study of CD8 T cells in ankylosing spondylitis. Findings and limits, study-wide: Seemingly characteristic of ankylosing spondylitis blood was a TCR beta motif consisting of about 8 highly homologous variants. Disease-linked clones were found to be CD8+ and relatively rare in peripheral blood.

Generation of TCR beta libraries employed quantitative 5'-RACE incorporating molecular barcodes. One entry per CDR3 protein results from TCRdb running MiXCR on the 5' RACE reads. The sample lists tens of thousands of distinct CDR3 sequences, about 6% occurring once. This clonotype was seen at least ten times. The antigen remains unidentified. This clonotype originated in a male donor with ankylosing spondylitis. The specimen sequenced was synovial fluid, either unsorted or a sorted T cell fraction (not recorded which).

This CDR3 is CASSPPQGAYEQYF. CDR3 nucleotides: TGTGCCAGCAGCCCTCCCCAGGGGGCCTACGAGCAGTACTTC. This chain uses TRBV7-2 with TRBJ2-7, with 7 bases that match TRBD1. The CDR3 has 14 residues. The ends lost 5 bases at V and 2 bases at J; junction bases unmatched: 6. The germline CDR1 and CDR2 sequences are SGHTA and FQGNSA. Based on the CDR3 plus reference TRBV7-2 and TRBJ2-7, the full variable domain is GAGVSQSPSNKVTEKGKDVELRCDPISGHTALYWYRQSLGQGLEFLIYFQGNSAPDKSGLPSDRFSAERTGGSVSTLTIQRTQQEDSAVYLCASSPPQGAYEQYFGPGTRLTVT.